This T cell receptor (beta chain) was identified during a study of shared clonotypes between healthy human individuals. The DNA input per sorted-subset replicate PCR was 200 ng, corresponding to some 30,000 T cell genomes. Clones were read by immunoSEQ multiplex PCR, and TCRdb kept only the in-frame ones, dropping some. The sample includes approximately 2.5 million clones, 90% to 95% seen only once; the top ten take around 0.15%. Per germline, CDR1 LNHNV and CDR2 YYDKDF (reference sequence). This CDR3 has 14 residues. After removal of 4 bases from V and 10 bases from J, the junction contained 12 bases not matched to a gene.

This sequence originates from a man aged 18 to 30 in good health. The sample comprised naive CD4+ T cells sorted from blood. Documented subset: CD45RA+ positively selected. J is TRBJ1-1 and V is TRBV15; TRBD1 matches at 7 bases. The DNA of the CDR3 is TGTGCCACCAGCACGACAGGGAGCTTTATGGGAGCTTTCTTT. Translated, it gives CATSTTGSFMGAFF.